This TCR beta chain appears in the sequencing data of a study of neurological immune-mediated disorders (dated 2019 in TCRdb). At the level of the whole study: Among the roughly 34 multiple sclerosis patients, relapsing-remitting MS was present in roughly 30 and secondary progressive MS was present in 3. The study compared peripheral blood TCR-beta repertoires of HTLV-I-associated myelopathy (HAM/TSP) patients, multiple sclerosis patients and healthy controls using UMI-based sequencing. The approximately 99 TCR-beta libraries included longitudinal samples, technical triplicates and paired sorted CD4+ and CD8+ T-cell subsets alongside PBMC samples. Of the 60 to 70 subjects in the cohort, around 14 were HAM/TSP patients, some 34 were multiple sclerosis patients, and 20 were healthy controls.

General findings and caveats noted by the study authors: Across subjects, expanded clones never shared an identical CDR3 amino acid sequence, which suggests that the TCR-beta repertoires in every group were private. Repertoires from 18 of 34 MS patients were grouped by phylogenetic analysis into a cluster of related CDR3 sequences, suggesting a possible repertoire-level signature. No association of the MS cluster with clinical or MRI features was observed, and the need for larger cohorts was stated by the authors. The highest TCR clonal expansion was observed in HAM/TSP patients, whereas the lowest was observed in MS patients, even when compared with healthy controls.

The CDR3 runs 11 amino acids, cysteine and phenylalanine included. The read is trimmed to its CDR3 DNA, 33 bases read in frame from base 1. Relative to germline, V is 2 bases shorter and J is 7 bases shorter, with 5 bases between their ends. About this clonotype: What antigen it recognizes has not been identified. The input lacks base qualities; no much larger clone sits a single base away.

cDNA was synthesized by template-switch 5'RACE using a primer with a 10-nucleotide random unique molecular identifier that tagged each TCR transcript. Every sequencing run yielded over 160 million TCR-beta sequences covering 15-18 subjects. The RNeasy kit was used to extract total RNA. TCR-beta VDJ regions were amplified with primers for the TCR constant region and the 5'RACE anchor, using the KAPA Real-time Library Amplification kit. Sample indexes and Illumina adaptors were added in a first PCR, and a second PCR then increased library yield. After Ampure bead purification, the roughly 650 bp TCR product was size-selected on a 2% E-gel SizeSelection system. Library quality was checked on a Bioanalyzer, concentration was measured with Qubit, and libraries were quantified with the Kapa Library Quantification kit before pooling. Paired-end 2 x 150 bp sequencing of the libraries was performed on an Illumina HiSeq 2500. To increase sequence diversity, roughly 23-30% phiX was spiked into each library pool. In the authors' own workflow: Quality-filtered reads were processed with the UMI-based MiGEC pipeline, which removed over 75% of raw TCR sequences during error correction. VDJ genes were aligned to IMGT germline references, and clonotypes were defined by unique CDR3 amino acid sequence plus V-J genes. Clonal expansion, Shannon diversity and CDR3 relatedness (CalcPairwiseDistances, ClusterSamples) were evaluated with VDJtools, and phylogenetic trees were built with CLCbio workbench. Clones with at least 8 unique UMIs were defined as expanded, with this threshold being based on coefficient-of-variation modelling across technical triplicates. TCRdb applied fastp at Q25 and MiXCR to the public reads, then kept only in-frame beta chains. Each record represents a unique CDR3 protein, reported with the most common genes and DNA among its rows. These V and J calls are TCRdb output, not the study's own analysis. This sample lists approximately 66,000 distinct CDR3 sequences; 4.5% were detected once. The ten largest clones take up approximately 7% of the sample.

For unsorted PBMC libraries, 2 million PBMCs were used after storage in RNAlater at -80 degrees C until RNA extraction. Multiple sclerosis patients were enrolled in a US clinical protocol under which disease progression was evaluated by magnetic resonance imaging. PBMCs were separated from peripheral blood using Ficoll-Hypaque density gradient centrifugation and then cryopreserved in liquid nitrogen. The sequenced material came from PBMCs. This clonotype was obtained from a man aged 25-45 years with multiple sclerosis. The sequence joins TRBV12-3 or TRBV12-4 to TRBJ1-2, with the D gene call left open. The base sequence is TGTGCCAGCAGTTTAACAGCTGGCTACACCTTC. Translated, it gives CASSLTAGYTF.